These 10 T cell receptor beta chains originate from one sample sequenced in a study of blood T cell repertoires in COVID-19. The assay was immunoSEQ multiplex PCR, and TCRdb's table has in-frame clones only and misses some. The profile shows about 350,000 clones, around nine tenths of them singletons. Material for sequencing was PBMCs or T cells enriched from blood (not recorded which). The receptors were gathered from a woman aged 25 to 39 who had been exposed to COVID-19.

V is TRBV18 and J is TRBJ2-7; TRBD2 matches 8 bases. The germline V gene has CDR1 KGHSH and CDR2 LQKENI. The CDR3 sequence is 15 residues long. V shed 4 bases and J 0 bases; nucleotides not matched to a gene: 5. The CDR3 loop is CASSQAGGLSYEQYF. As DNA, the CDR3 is TGTGCCAGCTCACAGGCGGGAGGCCTCTCCTACGAGCAGTACTTC.

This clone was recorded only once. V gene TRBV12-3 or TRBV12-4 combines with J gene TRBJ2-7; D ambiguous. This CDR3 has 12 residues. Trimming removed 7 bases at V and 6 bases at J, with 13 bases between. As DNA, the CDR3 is TGTGCCAGCACTACTTTTTTACTCGAGCAGTACTTC. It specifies CASTTFLLEQYF.

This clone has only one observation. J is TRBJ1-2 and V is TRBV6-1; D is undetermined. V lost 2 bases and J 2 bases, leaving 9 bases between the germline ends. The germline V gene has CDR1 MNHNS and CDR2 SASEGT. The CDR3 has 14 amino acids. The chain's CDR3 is CASSEMSVNYGYTF. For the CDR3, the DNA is TGTGCCAGCAGTGAAATGAGCGTAAACTATGGCTACACCTTC.

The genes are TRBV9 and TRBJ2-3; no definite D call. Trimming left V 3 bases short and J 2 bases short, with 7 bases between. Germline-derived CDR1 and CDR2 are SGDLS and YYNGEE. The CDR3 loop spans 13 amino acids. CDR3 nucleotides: TGTGCCAGCAGCGACAGCCCCACAGATACGCAGTATTTT. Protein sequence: CASSDSPTDTQYF.

The CDR3 DNA reads TGTGCCAGCAGCAACGGACAGATTCAAGAGACCCAGTACTTC. Residues: CASSNGQIQETQYF. This chain links TRBV21-1 with TRBJ2-5; the table names TRBD1, a call not compared with the DNA. TRBV21-1 is a listed pseudogene. This CDR3 has 14 amino acids.

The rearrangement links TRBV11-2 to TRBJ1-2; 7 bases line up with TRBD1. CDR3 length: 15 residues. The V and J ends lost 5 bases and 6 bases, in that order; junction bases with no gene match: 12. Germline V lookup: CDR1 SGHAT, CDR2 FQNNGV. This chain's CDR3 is CASSPQFGTVDGYTF. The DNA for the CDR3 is TGTGCCAGCAGCCCCCAATTCGGGACAGTCGATGGCTACACCTTC.

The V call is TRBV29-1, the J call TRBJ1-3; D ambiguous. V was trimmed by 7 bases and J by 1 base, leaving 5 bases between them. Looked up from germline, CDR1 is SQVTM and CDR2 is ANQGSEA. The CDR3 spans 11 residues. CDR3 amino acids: CSAQSGNTIYF. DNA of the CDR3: TGCAGCGCCCAGTCTGGAAACACCATATATTTT.

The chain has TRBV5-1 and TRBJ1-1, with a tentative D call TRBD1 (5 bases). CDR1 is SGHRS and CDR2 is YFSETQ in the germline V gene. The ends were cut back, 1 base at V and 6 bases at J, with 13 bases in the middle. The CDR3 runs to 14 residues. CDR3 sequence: CASSLHSGFPEAFF. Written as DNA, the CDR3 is TGCGCCAGCAGCTTGCACTCAGGGTTCCCTGAAGCTTTCTTT.

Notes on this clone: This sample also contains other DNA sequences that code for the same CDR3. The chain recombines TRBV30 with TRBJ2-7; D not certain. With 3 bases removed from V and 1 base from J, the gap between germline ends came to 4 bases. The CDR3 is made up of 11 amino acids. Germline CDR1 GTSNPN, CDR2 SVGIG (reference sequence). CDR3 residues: CAWSLSYEQYF. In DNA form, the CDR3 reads TGTGCCTGGAGCCTATCCTACGAGCAGTACTTC.

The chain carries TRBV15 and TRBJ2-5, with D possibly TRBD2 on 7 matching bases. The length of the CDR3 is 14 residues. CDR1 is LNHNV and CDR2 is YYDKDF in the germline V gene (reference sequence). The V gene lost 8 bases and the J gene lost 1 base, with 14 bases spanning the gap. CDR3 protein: CATWEGELQETQYF. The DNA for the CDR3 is TGTGCCACCTGGGAGGGGGAGCTCCAAGAGACCCAGTACTTC. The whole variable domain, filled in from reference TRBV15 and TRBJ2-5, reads DAMVIQNPRYQVTQFGKPVTLSCSQTLNHNVMYWYQQKSSQAPKLLFHYYDKDFNNEADTPDNFQSRRPNTSFCFLDIRSPGLGDTAMYLCATWEGELQETQYFGPGTRLLVL.